This T cell receptor beta chain is drawn from a study of T cells in localized non-small cell lung cancer. The repertoire was sequenced with immunoSEQ multiplex PCR; TCRdb's copy has only in-frame clones and lacks some. The sample lists some 5,800 clones; roughly 25% were seen once. CDR1 is SGDLS and CDR2 is YYNGEE in the germline V gene. The J segment lost 7 bases and the V segment lost 0 bases, leaving 7 bases of the junction unmatched. The CDR3 spans 15 residues. The TCR comes from a female donor aged 60 or older with stage I lung adenocarcinoma. The J gene is TRBJ2-1, the V gene TRBV9; TRBD2 matches 7 bases. Sequenced here: lung tumor tissue, sampled before any cancer treatment. The CDR3 spells CASSVGRLADNEQFF. The CDR3 DNA reads TGTGCCAGCAGCGTAGGTCGGCTAGCGGATAATGAGCAGTTCTTC. Full variable domain (outside the CDR3, taken from reference TRBV9 and TRBJ2-1): DSGVTQTPKHLITATGQRVTLRCSPRSGDLSVYWYQQSLDQGLQFLIQYYNGEERAKGNILERFSAQQFPDLHSELNLSSLELGDSALYFCASSVGRLADNEQFFGPGTRLTVL.